This TCR beta chain was profiled in a study of cytomegalovirus exposure and HLA in healthy donors. The PCR made use of 60 Vbeta and 13 Jbeta primers. Here immunoSEQ multiplex PCR was the method, and the copy in TCRdb shows in-frame clones only, minus some. The sample lists 100,000 or so clones, over 70% seen once, with 4.5% to 5% in the top ten. Whole-study results and caveats: Earlier results showed most TCR beta V segments being productive about 87% or about 30% of the time.

About this clone: Its matching antigen is unknown.

The CDR3 length is 15 residues. Germline assignment: CDR1 MNHEY and CDR2 SVGAGI. With 0 bases removed from V and 6 bases from J, the gap between germline ends came to 12 bases. Sequencing was done on a sample of PBMCs. The chain carries TRBV6-5 and TRBJ1-5; possible D gene TRBD1, 5 bases. This receptor was obtained from a woman aged 40 to 50 in good health and CMV-seronegative. CDR3 sequence: CASSYSAGVGQPQHF. The DNA of the CDR3 is TGTGCCAGCAGTTACTCGGCGGGGGTTGGTCAGCCCCAGCATTTT.